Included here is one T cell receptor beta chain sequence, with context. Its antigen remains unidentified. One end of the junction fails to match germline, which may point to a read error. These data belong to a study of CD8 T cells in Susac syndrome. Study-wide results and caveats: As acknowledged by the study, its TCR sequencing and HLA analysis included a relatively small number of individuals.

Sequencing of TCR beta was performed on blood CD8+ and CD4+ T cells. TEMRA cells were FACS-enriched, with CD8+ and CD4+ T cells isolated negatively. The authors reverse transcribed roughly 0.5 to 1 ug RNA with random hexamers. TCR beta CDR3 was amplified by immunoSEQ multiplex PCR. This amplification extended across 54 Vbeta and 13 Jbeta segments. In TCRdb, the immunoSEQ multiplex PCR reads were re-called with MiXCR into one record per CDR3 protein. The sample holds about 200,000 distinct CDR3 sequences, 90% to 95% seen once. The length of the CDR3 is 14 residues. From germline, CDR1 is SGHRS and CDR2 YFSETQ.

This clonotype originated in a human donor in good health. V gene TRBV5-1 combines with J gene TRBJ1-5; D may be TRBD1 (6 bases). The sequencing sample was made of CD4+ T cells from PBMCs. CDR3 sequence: CASSLDSPNQPQHF. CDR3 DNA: TGCGCCAGCAGTTTGGACAGTCCGAATCAGCCCCAGCATTTT.